What follows describes a single TCR beta chain. Its antigen remains undetermined. The sequence runs out 3 residues before the end of the CDR3; the remainder is reconstructed from the germline J gene. This specimen comes from a study of TET2 disruption in CD19-targeted CAR T cells (dated by TCRdb to the late 2010s). With regard to the full study: No additional inclusion criteria were applied, and the number of samples was determined by the original clinical trial design and by sample availability. Broad study findings and their caveats: Conclusions about the patient's CAR T cells rested on extensive analysis of a single subject.

V gives up 7 bases and J gives up 4 bases, and the segment between their germline ends measures 17 bases. Via the germline V gene, CDR1 is MDHEN and CDR2 SYDVKM. Inclusive of the bounding cysteine and phenylalanine, the CDR3 is 14 residues long. The DNA shown is the part of the CDR3 that was read: 33 bases, in frame from base 1. TCR beta chain deep sequencing was performed with the immunoSEQ assay. The original methods were these. Only productive TCR beta rearrangements went into calculating clonotype frequencies. Drawn from immuneACCESS, this table holds only the in-frame rearrangements with V and J called that TCRdb kept. Clones are partly lost; checked studies trace under half to an unresolved V gene and leave the rest unexplained. V, J and clone size were drawn from that table, and D and trimming were deduced from the DNA. The sample table includes tens of thousands of clones. Together, the top ten hold less than 2% of the sample.

Read against the paper, the sample's treatment or condition label means: autologous CTL019 cells: CD19 CAR with 4-1BB and CD3 zeta domains. The CD19 CAR incorporated TCR zeta and 4-1BB costimulatory signaling domains. Leukapheresis was used to collect T cells from peripheral blood for manufacturing CTL019. The DNeasy Blood and Tissue Kit was used to extract genomic DNA from pre-infusion T cells, peripheral blood, or sorted post-infusion T cells. The V gene is TRBV28 and the J gene is TRBJ2-7, with a tentative D gene TRBD1 over 6 matching bases. The TCR was taken from a man aged 70 or older with chronic lymphocytic leukemia. The sequenced sample was CD8- CAR+ T cells sorted from cultured blood T cells, obtained for CD19 CAR T cell therapy. Interpreted using the paper, the cell subset or site label stands for: CD8-negative CAR-positive T cells from the infusion product. CDR3 bases read: TGTGCCAGCAAGCATAACCGGGACAAATACGAG. Translated, it gives CASKHNRDKYE. The CDR3 in full is CASKHNRDKYEQYF.